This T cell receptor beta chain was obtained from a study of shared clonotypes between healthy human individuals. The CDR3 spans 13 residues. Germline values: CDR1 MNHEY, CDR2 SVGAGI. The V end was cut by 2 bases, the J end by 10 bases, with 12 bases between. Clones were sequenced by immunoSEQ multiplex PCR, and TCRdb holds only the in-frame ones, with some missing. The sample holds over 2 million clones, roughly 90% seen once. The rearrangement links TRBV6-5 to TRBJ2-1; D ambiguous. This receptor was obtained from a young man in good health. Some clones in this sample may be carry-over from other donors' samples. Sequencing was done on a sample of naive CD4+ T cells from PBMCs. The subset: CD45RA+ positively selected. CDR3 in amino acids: CASSYGRQREQFF. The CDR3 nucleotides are TGTGCCAGCAGTTACGGGCGGCAACGGGAGCAGTTCTTC.